This T cell receptor (beta chain) is from a study of shared clonotypes between healthy human individuals. Execution of the assay was at deep level. Here immunoSEQ multiplex PCR was the method, and the copy in TCRdb shows in-frame clones only, minus some. This sample has approximately 980,000 clones; around three quarters occur once, and the top ten carry about 1.5%. This clone was counted only a few times. The germline V and J ends were trimmed by 7 bases and 3 bases, with 6 bases remaining between them. Germline lookup yields CDR1 MNHNS and CDR2 SASEGT. This CDR3 has 11 amino acids. The sequence was collected from a man aged 18 to 29 in good health. The sequencing input was memory CD4+ T cells sorted from blood. Subset denoted: CD45RA-negative fraction. The rearrangement links TRBV6-1 to TRBJ1-1; D gene ambiguous. The CDR3 loop reads CASMGYTEAFF. The CDR3 DNA reads TGTGCCAGCATGGGATACACTGAAGCTTTCTTT.